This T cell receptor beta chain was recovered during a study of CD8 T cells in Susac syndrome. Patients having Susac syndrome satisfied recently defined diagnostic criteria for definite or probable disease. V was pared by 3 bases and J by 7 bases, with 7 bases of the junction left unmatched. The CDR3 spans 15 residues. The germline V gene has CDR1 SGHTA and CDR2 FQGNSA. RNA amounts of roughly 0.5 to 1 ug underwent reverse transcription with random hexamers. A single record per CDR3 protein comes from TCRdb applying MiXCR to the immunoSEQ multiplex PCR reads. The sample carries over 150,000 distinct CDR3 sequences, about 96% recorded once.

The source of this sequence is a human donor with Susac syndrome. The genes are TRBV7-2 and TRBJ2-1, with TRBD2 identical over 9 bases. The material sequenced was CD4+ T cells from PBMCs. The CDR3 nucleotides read TGTGCCAGCAGCTTTGTAGCGGGAGCTCAAAATGAGCAGTTCTTC. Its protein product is CASSFVAGAQNEQFF.